These 6 T cell receptor beta chains originate from one sample sequenced in a study of CD8+ T cells in alopecia areata. Extracted from the samples, RNA was reverse transcribed into cDNA to serve as the sequencing template. The table came from immunoSEQ multiplex PCR; TCRdb's copy has only in-frame clones and leaves some out. The sample lists roughly 280,000 clones, roughly 60% occurring once. The treatment: oral pan-JAK inhibitor, 5-10 mg twice daily. The sample here was CD4+ T cells sorted from blood, taken at week 52, from a patient treated with tofacitinib. All receptors derive from a human donor with alopecia areata.

V and J are TRBV15 and TRBJ1-5, with 9 positions matching TRBD1. The CDR3 is 14 amino acids. CDR1 is LNHNV and CDR2 is YYDKDF in the germline V gene (reference sequence). J gave up 7 bases and V 5 bases, and 6 bases lay outside the gene matches. CDR3 loop: CATSAQGARQPQHF. CDR3 nucleotides: TGTGCCACCAGCGCACAGGGGGCTAGGCAGCCCCAGCATTTT.

This clone was detected once. The rearrangement uses TRBV30 and TRBJ2-1, with D unresolved. The germline V gene has CDR1 GTSNPN and CDR2 SVGIG (reference sequence). V was pared by 0 bases and J by 12 bases, with 21 bases between. CDR3 size: 15 residues. The CDR3 region is CAWSVLTTRSGGQFF. In DNA, the CDR3 is TGTGCCTGGAGTGTACTAACGACCCGGTCGGGTGGGCAGTTCTTC.

This clone was counted a few times. The chain combines TRBV29-1 with TRBJ2-5; weak D call: TRBD2 (6 bases). The length of the CDR3 is 12 residues. Between the trimmed V and J ends, which lost 5 bases and 5 bases, there was a span of 12 bases. Looked up from germline, CDR1 is SQVTM and CDR2 is ANQGSEA. The CDR3 DNA reads TGCAGCGTTTGGGACTTTCGGGAGACCCAGTACTTC. Translation gives CSVWDFRETQYF. The full variable domain, in which reference TRBV29-1 and TRBJ2-5 provide the parts outside the CDR3, is SAVISQKPSRDICQRGTSLTIQCQVDSQVTMMFWYRQQPGQSLTLIATANQGSEATYESGFVIDKFPISRPNLTFSTLTVSNMSPEDSSIYLCSVWDFRETQYFGPGTRLLVL.

The gene calls are TRBV20-1 and TRBJ1-1; D is unclear. The germline V gene encodes CDR1 DFQATT and CDR2 SNEGSKA (reference sequence). CDR3 length equals 11 residues. V was cut by 2 bases and J by 6 bases, with 7 bases left in between. CDR3: CSARLVAEAFF. As DNA, the CDR3 is TGCAGTGCTAGATTGGTGGCTGAAGCTTTCTTT.

The chain uses TRBV12-5 and TRBJ2-1; D unresolved. CDR1 LGHNT and CDR2 FRNRAP come from the germline V gene. Trimming removed 4 bases from V and 6 bases from J, with 7 bases in between. CDR3 length equals 12 residues. The CDR3 DNA follows: TGTGCTAGTGGTTATTTGGGCAATGAGCAGTTCTTC. This translates into CASGYLGNEQFF.

This chain uses TRBV4-1 with TRBJ2-3, with D perhaps matching TRBD1 or TRBD2 (7 bases each). The germline CDR1 and CDR2 sequences are MGHRA and YSYEKL. Trimming removed 4 bases from V and 2 bases from J, with 16 bases in between. The CDR3 is 16 residues long. The DNA of the CDR3 is TGCGCCAGCAGCCGAAGCGGGACAGTGATCACAGATACGCAGTATTTT. Its translation: CASSRSGTVITDTQYF.